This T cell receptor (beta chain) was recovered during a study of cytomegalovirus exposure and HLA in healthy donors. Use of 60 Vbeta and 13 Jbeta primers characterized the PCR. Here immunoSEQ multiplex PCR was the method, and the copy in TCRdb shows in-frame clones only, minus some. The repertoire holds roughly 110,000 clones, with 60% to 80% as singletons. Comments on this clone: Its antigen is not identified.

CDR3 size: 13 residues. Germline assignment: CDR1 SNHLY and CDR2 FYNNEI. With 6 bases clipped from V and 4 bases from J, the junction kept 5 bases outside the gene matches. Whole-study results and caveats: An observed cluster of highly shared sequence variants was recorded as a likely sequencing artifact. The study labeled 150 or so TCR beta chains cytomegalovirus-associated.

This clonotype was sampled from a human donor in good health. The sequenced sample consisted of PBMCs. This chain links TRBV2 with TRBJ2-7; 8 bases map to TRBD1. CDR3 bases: TGTGCCAGCAGCCGACAGGGGTCATACGAGCAGTACTTC. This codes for CASSRQGSYEQYF.